This record looks at one TCR beta chain sequence and its context. The antigen is unknown. The data stem from a study of vaccination effects on CD4 cells after COVID-19. Under the ViraFEST assay, PBMC were stimulated with viral peptide pools so that antigen-specific CD4+ T cells expanded. Sequencing was performed afterwards. Following 10 days of culture, CD4+ T cells were isolated. Negative nucleocapsid antibody tests before and after vaccination confirmed no previous SARS-CoV-2 infection. The CDR3 consists of 14 residues. The germline V and J ends were trimmed by 5 bases and 5 bases, with 15 bases remaining between them. Germline assignment: CDR1 MNHEY and CDR2 SVGAGI. Data came from immunoSEQ multiplex PCR; TCRdb stores just in-frame clones and leaves some out. The sample has about 55,000 clones, about two thirds seen once.

This chain connects TRBV6-5 to TRBJ2-5, with D perhaps TRBD2 (6 bases). The receptor was derived from a human donor who received a COVID-19 vaccine. Sequenced here: CD4+ T cells from PBMCs cultured with SARS-CoV-2 spike peptides, sampled before COVID-19 vaccination. CDR3 in DNA: TGTGCCAGCAGTCACACTAAAGCGGGCGAGACCCAGTACTTC. It translates to CASSHTKAGETQYF.